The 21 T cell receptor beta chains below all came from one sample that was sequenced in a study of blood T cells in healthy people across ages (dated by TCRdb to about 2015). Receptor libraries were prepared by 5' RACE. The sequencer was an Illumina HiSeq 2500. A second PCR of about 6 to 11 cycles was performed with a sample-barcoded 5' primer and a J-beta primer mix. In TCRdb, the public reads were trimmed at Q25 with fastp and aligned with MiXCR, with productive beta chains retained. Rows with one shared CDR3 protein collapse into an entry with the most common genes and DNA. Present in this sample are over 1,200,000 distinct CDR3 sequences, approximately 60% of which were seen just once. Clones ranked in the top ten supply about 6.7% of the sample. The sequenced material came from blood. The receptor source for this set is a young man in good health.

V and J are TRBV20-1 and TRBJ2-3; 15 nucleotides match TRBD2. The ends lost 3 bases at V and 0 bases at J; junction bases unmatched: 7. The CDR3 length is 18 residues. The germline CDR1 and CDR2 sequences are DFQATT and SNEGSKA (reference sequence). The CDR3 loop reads CSASRGLAGGQSTDTQYF. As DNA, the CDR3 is TGCAGTGCTAGCCGAGGACTAGCGGGGGGGCAAAGCACAGATACGCAGTATTTT.

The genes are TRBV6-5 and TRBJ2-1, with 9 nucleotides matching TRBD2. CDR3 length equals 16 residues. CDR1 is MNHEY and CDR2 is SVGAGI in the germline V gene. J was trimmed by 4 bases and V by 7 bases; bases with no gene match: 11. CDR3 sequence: CASTAIAGARYNEQFF. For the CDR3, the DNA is TGTGCCAGCACGGCGATAGCGGGAGCTCGGTACAATGAGCAGTTCTTC.

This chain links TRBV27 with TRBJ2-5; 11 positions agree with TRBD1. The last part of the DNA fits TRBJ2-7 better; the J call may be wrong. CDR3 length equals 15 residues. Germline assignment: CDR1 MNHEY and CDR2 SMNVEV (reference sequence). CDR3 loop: CASSLWGTGGDEQYF. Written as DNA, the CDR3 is TGTGCCAGCAGTTTATGGGGGACAGGGGGTGACGAGCAGTACTTC.

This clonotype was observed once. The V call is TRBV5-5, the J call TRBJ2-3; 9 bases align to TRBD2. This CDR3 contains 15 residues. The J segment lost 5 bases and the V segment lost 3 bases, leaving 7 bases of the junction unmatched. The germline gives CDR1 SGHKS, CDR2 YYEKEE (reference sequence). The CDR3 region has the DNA TGTGCCAGCAGCTCCAGGACTAGCGTCAAAGATACGCAGTATTTT. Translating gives CASSSRTSVKDTQYF. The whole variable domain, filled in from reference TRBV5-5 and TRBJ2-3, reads DAGVTQSPTHLIKTRGQQVTLRCSPISGHKSVSWYQQVLGQGPQFIFQYYEKEERGRGNFPDRFSARQFPNYSSELNVNALLLGDSALYLCASSSRTSVKDTQYFGPGTRLTVL.

CDR3 sequence: CATSRELGQGIPHHGYTF. For the CDR3, the DNA is TGTGCCACCAGCAGAGAATTAGGACAGGGGATTCCCCATCATGGCTACACCTTC. The chain carries TRBV15 and TRBJ1-2; 9 bases match TRBD1. CDR3 length equals 18 residues. V gave up 0 bases and J gave up 6 bases; unmatched junction bases: 14. The V gene's germline CDR1 is LNHNV and CDR2 YYDKDF (reference sequence).

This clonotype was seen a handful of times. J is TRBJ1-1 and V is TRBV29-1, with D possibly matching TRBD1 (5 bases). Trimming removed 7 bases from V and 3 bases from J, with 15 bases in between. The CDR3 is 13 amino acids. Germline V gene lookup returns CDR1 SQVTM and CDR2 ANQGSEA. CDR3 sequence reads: CSGTRDGYTEAFF. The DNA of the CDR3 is TGCAGCGGAACGCGGGACGGATACACTGAAGCTTTCTTT.

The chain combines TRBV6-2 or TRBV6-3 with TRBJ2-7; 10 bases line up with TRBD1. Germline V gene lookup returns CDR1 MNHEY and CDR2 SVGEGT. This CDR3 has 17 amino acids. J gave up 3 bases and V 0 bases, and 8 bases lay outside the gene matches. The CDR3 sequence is CASSYSRSGQGGYEQYF. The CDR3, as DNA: TGTGCCAGCAGTTACTCGAGAAGCGGACAGGGGGGCTACGAGCAGTACTTC.

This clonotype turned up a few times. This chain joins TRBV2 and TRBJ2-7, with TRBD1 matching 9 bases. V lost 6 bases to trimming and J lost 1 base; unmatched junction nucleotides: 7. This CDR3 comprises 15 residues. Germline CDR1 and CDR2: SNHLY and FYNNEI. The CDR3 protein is CASRGQGIFSYEQYF. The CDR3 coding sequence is TGTGCCAGCAGAGGACAGGGGATCTTTTCCTACGAGCAGTACTTC.

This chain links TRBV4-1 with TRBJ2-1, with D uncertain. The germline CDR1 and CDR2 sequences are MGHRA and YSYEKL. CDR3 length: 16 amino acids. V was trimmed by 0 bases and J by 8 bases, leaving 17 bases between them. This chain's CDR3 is CASSQEGSFSLDEQFF. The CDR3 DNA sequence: TGCGCCAGCAGCCAAGAAGGTAGCTTTTCGCTAGATGAGCAGTTCTTC.

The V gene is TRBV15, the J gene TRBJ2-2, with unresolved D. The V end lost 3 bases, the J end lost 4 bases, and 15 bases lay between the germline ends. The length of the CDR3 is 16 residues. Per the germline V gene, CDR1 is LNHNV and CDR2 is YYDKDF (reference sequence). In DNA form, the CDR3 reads TGTGCCACCAGCAGCTTCAGTCGGCAACCCACCGGGGAGCTGTTTTTT. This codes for CATSSFSRQPTGELFF.

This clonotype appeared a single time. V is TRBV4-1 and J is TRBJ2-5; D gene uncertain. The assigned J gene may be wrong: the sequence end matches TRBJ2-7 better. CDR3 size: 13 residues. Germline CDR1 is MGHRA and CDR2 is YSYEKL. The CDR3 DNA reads TGCGCCAGCAGCCAAGCTTCTGGGAACGAGCAGTACTTC. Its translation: CASSQASGNEQYF.

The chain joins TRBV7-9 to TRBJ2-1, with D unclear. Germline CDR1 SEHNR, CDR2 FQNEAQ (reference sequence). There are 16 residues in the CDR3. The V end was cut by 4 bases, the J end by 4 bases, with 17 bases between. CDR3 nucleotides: TGTGCCAGCAGCTATTGGGGAACTTCCCAGTACAATGAGCAGTTCTTC. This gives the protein CASSYWGTSQYNEQFF. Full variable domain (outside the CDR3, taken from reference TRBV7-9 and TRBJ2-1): DTGVSQNPRHKITKRGQNVTFRCDPISEHNRLYWYRQTLGQGPEFLTYFQNEAQLEKSRLLSDRFSAERPKGSFSTLEIQRTEQGDSAMYLCASSYWGTSQYNEQFFGPGTRLTVL.

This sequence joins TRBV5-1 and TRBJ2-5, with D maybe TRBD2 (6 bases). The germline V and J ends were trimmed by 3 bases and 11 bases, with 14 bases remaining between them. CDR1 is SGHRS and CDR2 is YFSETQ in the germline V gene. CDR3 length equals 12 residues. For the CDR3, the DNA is TGCGCCAGCAGCTCCACTAGACGGGAGCAGTACTTC. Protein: CASSSTRREQYF.

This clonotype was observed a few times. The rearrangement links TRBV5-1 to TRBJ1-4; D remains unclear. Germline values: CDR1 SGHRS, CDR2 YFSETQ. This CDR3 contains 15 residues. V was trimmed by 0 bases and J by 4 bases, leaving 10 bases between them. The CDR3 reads CASSLGVADNEKLFF. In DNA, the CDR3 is TGCGCCAGCAGCTTGGGGGTCGCGGATAATGAAAAACTGTTTTTT.

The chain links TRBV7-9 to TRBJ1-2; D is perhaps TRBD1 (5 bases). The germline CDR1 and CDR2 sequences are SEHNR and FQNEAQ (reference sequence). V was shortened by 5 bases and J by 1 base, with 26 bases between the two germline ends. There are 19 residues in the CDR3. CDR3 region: CASSPQWPDPGPINYGYTF. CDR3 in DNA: TGTGCCAGCAGCCCCCAATGGCCGGACCCGGGACCTATTAACTATGGCTACACCTTC.

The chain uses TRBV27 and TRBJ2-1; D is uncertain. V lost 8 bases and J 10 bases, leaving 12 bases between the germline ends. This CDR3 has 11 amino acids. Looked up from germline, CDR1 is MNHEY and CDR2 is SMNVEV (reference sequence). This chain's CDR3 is CASGFLPEQFF. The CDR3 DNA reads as TGTGCCAGCGGCTTTCTTCCCGAGCAGTTCTTC.

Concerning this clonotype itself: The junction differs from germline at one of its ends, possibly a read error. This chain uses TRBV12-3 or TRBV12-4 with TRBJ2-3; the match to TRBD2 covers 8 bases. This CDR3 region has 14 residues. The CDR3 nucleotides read TGCGCTTCCCGTCCGGGACTAGGCACAGATACGCAGTATTTT. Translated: CASRPGLGTDTQYF.

The CDR3 DNA reads TGCGCCAGCAGCCAAGACGGACGGGTCGGCTACACCTTC. Its translation: CASSQDGRVGYTF. V gene TRBV4-3 combines with J gene TRBJ1-2; the D is unclear. The length of the CDR3 is 13 residues. Trimming removed 0 bases from V and 8 bases from J, with 10 bases in between. Germline lookup yields CDR1 LGHNA and CDR2 YSLEER.

The CDR3 sequence: CASSGRIRGPLYGYTF. CDR3 DNA: TGTGCCAGCAGCGGGCGGATCAGAGGACCCCTCTATGGCTACACCTTC. The chain is built from TRBV4-2 and TRBJ1-2; unclear D gene. CDR1 and CDR2 from the germline V gene are LGHNA and YNFKEQ. The CDR3 has 16 residues. Trimming cost V 5 bases and J 4 bases, with 20 bases left between them.

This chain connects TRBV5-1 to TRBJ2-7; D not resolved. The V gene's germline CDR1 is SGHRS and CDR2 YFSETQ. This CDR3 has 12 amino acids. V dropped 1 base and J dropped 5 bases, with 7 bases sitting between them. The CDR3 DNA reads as TGCGCCAGCAGCTTGAATGGAAACGAGCAGTACTTC. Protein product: CASSLNGNEQYF.

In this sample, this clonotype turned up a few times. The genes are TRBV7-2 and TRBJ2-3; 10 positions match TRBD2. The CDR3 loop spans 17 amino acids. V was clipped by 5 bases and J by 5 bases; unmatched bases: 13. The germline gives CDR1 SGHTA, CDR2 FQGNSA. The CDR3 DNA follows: TGTGCCAGCAGCCAAAGGGGAGCGGGGGGGCTTAAAGATACGCAGTATTTT. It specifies CASSQRGAGGLKDTQYF. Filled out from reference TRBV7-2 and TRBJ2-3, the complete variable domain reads GAGVSQSPSNKVTEKGKDVELRCDPISGHTALYWYRQSLGQGLEFLIYFQGNSAPDKSGLPSDRFSAERTGGSVSTLTIQRTQQEDSAVYLCASSQRGAGGLKDTQYFGPGTRLTVL.